This T cell receptor beta chain was retrieved from a study of CXCR3-negative and CXCR3-positive naive CD8 T cells. The CDR3 is 16 amino acids. The germline V gene encodes CDR1 SGHVS and CDR2 FNYEAQ. Turning to this clonotype: The target antigen is unknown.

5' RACE that incorporated UMI labels was used to prepare the TRB cDNA libraries. TCRdb reprocessed the 5' RACE reads and reports one entry per CDR3 protein, with no DNA. The sample table includes approximately 37,000 distinct CDR3 sequences. Points from the study as a whole: The study found comparably high diversity in both naive subsets and much lower diversity in memory CD8+ cells.

The source of this sequence is a human donor in good health. Some clones in this sample may be carry-over from other donors' samples. The J gene is TRBJ2-6, the V gene TRBV7-6; TCRdb designates TRBD1, a call that cannot be tested without DNA. Sequencing was performed on memory CD8+ T cells from blood. CDR3: CASSSGEGHGANVLTF.